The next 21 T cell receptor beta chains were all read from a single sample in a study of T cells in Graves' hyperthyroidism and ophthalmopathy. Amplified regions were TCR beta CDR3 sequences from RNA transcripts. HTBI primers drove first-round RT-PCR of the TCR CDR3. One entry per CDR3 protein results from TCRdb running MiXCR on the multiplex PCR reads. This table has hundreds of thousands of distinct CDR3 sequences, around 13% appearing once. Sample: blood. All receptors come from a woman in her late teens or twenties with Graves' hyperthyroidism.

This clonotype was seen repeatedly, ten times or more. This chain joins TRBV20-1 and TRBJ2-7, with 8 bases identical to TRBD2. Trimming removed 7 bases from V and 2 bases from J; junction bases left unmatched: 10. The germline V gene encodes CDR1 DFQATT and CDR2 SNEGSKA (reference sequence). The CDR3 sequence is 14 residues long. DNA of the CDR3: TGCAGTGGGCTAGCGGGCCGGAAGACCTACGAGCAGTACTTC. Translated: CSGLAGRKTYEQYF.

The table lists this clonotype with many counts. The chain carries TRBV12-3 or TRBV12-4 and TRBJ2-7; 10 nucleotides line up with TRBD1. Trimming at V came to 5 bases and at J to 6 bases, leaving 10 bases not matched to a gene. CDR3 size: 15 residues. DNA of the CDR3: TGTGCCAGCAGTGTCCGTCAGGACAGGGGGAGCGAGCAGTACTTC. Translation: CASSVRQDRGSEQYF.

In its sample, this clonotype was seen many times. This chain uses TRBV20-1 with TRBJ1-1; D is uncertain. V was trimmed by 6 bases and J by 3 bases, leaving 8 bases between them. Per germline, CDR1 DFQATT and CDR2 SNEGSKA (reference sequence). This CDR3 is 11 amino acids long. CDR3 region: CSAEQDTEAFF. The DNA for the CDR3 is TGCAGTGCCGAGCAGGACACTGAAGCTTTCTTT.

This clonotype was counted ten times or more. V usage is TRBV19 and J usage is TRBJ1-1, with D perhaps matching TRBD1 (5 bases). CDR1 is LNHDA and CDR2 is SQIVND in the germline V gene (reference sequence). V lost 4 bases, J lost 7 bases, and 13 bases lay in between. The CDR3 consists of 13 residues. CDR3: CASSTSGRLEAFF. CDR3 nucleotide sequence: TGTGCCAGTAGTACCTCGGGACGTCTTGAAGCTTTCTTT.

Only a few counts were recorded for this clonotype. The CDR3 protein is CASSKGQKNTEAFF. CDR3 DNA: TGTGCCAGTAGTAAGGGGCAGAAGAACACTGAAGCTTTCTTT. The chain carries TRBV19 and TRBJ1-1; tentative D call: TRBD1 (5 bases). The CDR3 spans 14 residues. The V and J ends lost 4 bases and 1 base respectively, with 10 bases between them. CDR1 and CDR2 (germline): LNHDA, SQIVND (reference sequence).

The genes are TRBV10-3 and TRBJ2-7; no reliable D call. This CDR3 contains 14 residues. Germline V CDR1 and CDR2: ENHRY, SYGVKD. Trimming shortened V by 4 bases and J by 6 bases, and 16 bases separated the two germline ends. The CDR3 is CAISASKGNSEQYF. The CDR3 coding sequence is TGTGCCATCAGTGCTTCAAAAGGGAATTCCGAGCAGTACTTC.

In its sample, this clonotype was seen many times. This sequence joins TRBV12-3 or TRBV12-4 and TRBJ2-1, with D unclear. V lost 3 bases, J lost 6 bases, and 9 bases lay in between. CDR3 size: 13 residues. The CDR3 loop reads CASSFQVLNEQFF. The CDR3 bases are TGTGCCAGCAGTTTTCAGGTCCTCAATGAGCAGTTCTTC.

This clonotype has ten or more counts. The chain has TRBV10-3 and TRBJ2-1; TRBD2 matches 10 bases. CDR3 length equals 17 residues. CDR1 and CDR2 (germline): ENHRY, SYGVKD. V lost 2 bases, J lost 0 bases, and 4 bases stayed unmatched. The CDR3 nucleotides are TGTGCCATCAGTGAGCGACTAGCGGGCAGCTCCTACAATGAGCAGTTCTTC. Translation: CAISERLAGSSYNEQFF.

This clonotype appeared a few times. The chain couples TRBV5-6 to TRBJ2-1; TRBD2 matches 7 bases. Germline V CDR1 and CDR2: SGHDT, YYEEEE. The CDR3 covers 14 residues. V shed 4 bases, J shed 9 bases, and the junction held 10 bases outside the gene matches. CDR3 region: CASSKGLVQVEQFF. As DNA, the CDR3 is TGTGCCAGCAGCAAAGGACTAGTGCAGGTTGAGCAGTTCTTC. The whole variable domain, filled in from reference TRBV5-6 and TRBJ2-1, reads DAGVTQSPTHLIKTRGQQVTLRCSPKSGHDTVSWYQQALGQGPQFIFQYYEEEERQRGNFPDRFSGHQFPNYSSELNVNALLLGDSALYLCASSKGLVQVEQFFGPGTRLTVL.

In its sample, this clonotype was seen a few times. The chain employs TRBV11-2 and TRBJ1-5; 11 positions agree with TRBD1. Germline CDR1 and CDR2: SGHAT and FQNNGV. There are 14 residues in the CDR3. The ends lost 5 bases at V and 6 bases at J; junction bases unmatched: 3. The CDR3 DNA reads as TGTGCCAGCAGCGTGGACAGGGGGCGTCAGCCCCAGCATTTT. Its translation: CASSVDRGRQPQHF.

Here the CDR3 reads CASSPGQRIGTQYF. The CDR3, as DNA: TGTGCCAGCAGCCCGGGACAGCGGATAGGGACCCAGTACTTC. The J gene is TRBJ2-5, the V gene TRBV12-3 or TRBV12-4; 7 positions agree with TRBD1. The CDR3 has 14 residues. The trim removed 6 bases at V and 7 bases at J, leaving 11 bases unmatched.

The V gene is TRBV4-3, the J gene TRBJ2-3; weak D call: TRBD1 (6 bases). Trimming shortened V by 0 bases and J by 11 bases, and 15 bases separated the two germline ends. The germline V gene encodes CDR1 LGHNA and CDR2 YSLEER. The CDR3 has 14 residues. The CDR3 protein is CASSQDSLVGQQYF. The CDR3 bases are TGCGCCAGCAGCCAAGATTCTCTAGTGGGACAGCAGTATTTT.

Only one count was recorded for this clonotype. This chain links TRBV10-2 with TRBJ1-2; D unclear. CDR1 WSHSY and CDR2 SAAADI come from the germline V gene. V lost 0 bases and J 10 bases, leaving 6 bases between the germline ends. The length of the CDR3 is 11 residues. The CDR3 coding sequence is TGCGCCAGCAGTGAGTCACTGGACTACACCTTC. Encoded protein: CASSESLDYTF.

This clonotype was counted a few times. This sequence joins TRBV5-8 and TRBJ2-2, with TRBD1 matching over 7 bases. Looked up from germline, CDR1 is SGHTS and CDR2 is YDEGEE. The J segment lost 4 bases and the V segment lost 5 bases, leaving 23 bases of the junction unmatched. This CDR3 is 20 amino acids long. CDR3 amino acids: CASSLATGYYLQIPTGELFF. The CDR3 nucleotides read TGTGCCAGCAGTCTCGCGACAGGGTACTATTTACAAATACCCACCGGGGAGCTGTTTTTT.

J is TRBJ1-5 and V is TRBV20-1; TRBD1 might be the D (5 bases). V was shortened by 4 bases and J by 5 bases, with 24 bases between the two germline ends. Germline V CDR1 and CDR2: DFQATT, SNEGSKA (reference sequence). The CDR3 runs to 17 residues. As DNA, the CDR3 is TGCAGTGCTAACACCGCCAACCAGGGTGTCCGGCATCAGCCCCAGCATTTT. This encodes CSANTANQGVRHQPQHF.

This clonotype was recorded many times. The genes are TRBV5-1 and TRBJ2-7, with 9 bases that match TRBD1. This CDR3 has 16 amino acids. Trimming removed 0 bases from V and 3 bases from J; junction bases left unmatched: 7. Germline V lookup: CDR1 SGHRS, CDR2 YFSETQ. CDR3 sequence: CASSLATGGSNYEQYF. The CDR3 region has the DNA TGCGCCAGCAGCTTGGCCACAGGGGGCTCTAACTACGAGCAGTACTTC. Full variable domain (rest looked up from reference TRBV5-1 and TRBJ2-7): KAGVTQTPRYLIKTRGQQVTLSCSPISGHRSVSWYQQTPGQGLQFLFEYFSETQRNKGNFPGRFSGRQFSNSRSEMNVSTLELGDSALYLCASSLATGGSNYEQYFGPGTRLTVT.

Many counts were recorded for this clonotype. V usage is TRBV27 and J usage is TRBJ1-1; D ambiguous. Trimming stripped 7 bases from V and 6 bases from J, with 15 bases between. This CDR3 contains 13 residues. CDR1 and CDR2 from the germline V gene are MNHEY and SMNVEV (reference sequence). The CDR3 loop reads CASTPRKGAEAFF. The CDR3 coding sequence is TGTGCCAGCACTCCGCGCAAGGGCGCTGAAGCTTTCTTT.

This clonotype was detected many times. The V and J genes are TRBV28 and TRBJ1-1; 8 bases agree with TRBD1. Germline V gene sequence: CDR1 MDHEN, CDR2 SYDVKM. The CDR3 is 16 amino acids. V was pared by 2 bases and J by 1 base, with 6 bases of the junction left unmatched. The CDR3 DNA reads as TGTGCCAGCAGTTTACGTCTGGGACAGGAGAACACTGAAGCTTTCTTT. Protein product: CASSLRLGQENTEAFF.

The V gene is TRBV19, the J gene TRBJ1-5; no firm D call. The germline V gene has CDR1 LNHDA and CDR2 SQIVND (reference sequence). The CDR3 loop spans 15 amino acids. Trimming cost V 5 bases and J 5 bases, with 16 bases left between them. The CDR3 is CASSEVDTGDQPQHF. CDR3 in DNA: TGTGCCAGTAGTGAGGTCGACACTGGTGATCAGCCCCAGCATTTT.

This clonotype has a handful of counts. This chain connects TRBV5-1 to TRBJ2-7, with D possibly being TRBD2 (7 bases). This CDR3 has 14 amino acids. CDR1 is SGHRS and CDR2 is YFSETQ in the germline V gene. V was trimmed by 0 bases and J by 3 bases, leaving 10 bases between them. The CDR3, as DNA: TGCGCCAGCAGCTTGGAGGGGGACTACTACGAGCAGTACTTC. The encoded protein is CASSLEGDYYEQYF.

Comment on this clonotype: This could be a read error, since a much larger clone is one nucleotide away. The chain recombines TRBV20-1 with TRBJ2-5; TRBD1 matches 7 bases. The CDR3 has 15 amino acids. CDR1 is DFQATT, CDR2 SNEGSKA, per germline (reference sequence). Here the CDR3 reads CGARGRGQVRETQYF. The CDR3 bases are TGCGGTGCTAGAGGAAGGGGGCAAGTCAGAGAGACCCAGTACTTC.